The rows below give T cell receptor beta chains drawn from one sample of a study of persistence of HIV-infected CD4 T cells. TCRdb's copy holds only in-frame clones and misses some; the assay was immunoSEQ multiplex PCR. The data contain about 19,000 clones, roughly two thirds of them singletons. Their antigens remain unidentified. The sequenced sample was CD4+ T cells sorted from PBMCs after roughly 18-hour stimulation, obtained from a patient who received antiretroviral therapy. These receptors were collected from an adult woman with HIV who was CMV-seropositive. Both conserved end residues are part of each CDR3. Each record gives: CDR3 length, D gene, J gene, V gene, clone size, CDR3 DNA, CDR3 protein. A D gene is named only where the DNA matches it firmly. Expanded clones are given a class, and other clones once, few, many or no size at all.

cdr3_length: 15
d_call: .
j_call: TRBJ2-6
v_call: TRBV19
clone_size: .
cdr3_nt: TGTGCCAGTAATGTCAGGGGGGCTGGGGCCAACGTCCTGACTTTC
cdr3_aa: CASNVRGAGANVLTF

cdr3_length: 14
d_call: .
j_call: TRBJ1-6
v_call: TRBV10-2
clone_size: .
cdr3_nt: TGCGCCAGCAGTGGGACAGAATATAATTCACCCCTCCACTTT
cdr3_aa: CASSGTEYNSPLHF

cdr3_length: 17
d_call: .
j_call: TRBJ2-3
v_call: TRBV5-4
clone_size: .
cdr3_nt: TGTGCCAGCAGCTTGGCCAGGGCGGTATTTGGCACAGATACGCAGTATTTT
cdr3_aa: CASSLARAVFGTDTQYF

cdr3_length: 15
d_call: .
j_call: TRBJ1-2
v_call: TRBV10-2
clone_size: .
cdr3_nt: TGCGCCAGCAGCGCGAGGCGGAAAGCTAACTATGGCTACACCTTC
cdr3_aa: CASSARRKANYGYTF

cdr3_length: 16
d_call: .
j_call: TRBJ1-6
v_call: TRBV14
clone_size: .
cdr3_nt: TGTGCCAGCAGCCCTCGGACATTTTCCGCAGGTTCACCCCTCCACTTT
cdr3_aa: CASSPRTFSAGSPLHF

cdr3_length: 13
d_call: TRBD1
j_call: TRBJ1-5
v_call: TRBV2
clone_size: .
cdr3_nt: TGTGCCAGCAGCCAGGGGGCAAGCCAGCCCCAGCATTTT
cdr3_aa: CASSQGASQPQHF

cdr3_length: 16
d_call: .
j_call: TRBJ2-5
v_call: TRBV27
clone_size: .
cdr3_nt: TGTGCCAGCAAGAGGGGCCCGGGACCTGTCCAAGAGACCCAGTACTTC
cdr3_aa: CASKRGPGPVQETQYF

cdr3_length: 16
d_call: TRBD2
j_call: TRBJ2-3
v_call: TRBV7-3
clone_size: once
cdr3_nt: TGTGCCAGCAGCTTAGAGGGCCGCGGGGGGACAGATACGCAGTATTTT
cdr3_aa: CASSLEGRGGTDTQYF

cdr3_length: 14
d_call: .
j_call: TRBJ1-2
v_call: TRBV19
clone_size: few
cdr3_nt: TGTGCCAGTAGTAAGGACAGACAGAACTATGGCTACACCTTC
cdr3_aa: CASSKDRQNYGYTF

cdr3_length: 13
d_call: TRBD1
j_call: TRBJ1-1
v_call: TRBV7-2
clone_size: .
cdr3_nt: TGTGCCAGCAGCACAGGGGGGAACACTGAAGCTTTCTTT
cdr3_aa: CASSTGGNTEAFF

cdr3_length: 16
d_call: .
j_call: TRBJ2-3
v_call: TRBV9
clone_size: .
cdr3_nt: TGTGCCAGCAGCGTAGAAGGGATAGCCCAGGCAGATACGCAGTATTTT
cdr3_aa: CASSVEGIAQADTQYF

cdr3_length: 17
d_call: TRBD2
j_call: TRBJ2-5
v_call: TRBV9
clone_size: few
cdr3_nt: TGTGCCAGCAGCCCCCGGGGGTCAGGACTAGCGTTGGAGACCCAGTACTTC
cdr3_aa: CASSPRGSGLALETQYF

cdr3_length: 15
d_call: TRBD1
j_call: TRBJ2-5
v_call: TRBV5-1
clone_size: medium-sized
cdr3_nt: TGCGCCAGCAGCTCCCTGACAGGGTTCCAAGAGACCCAGTACTTC
cdr3_aa: CASSSLTGFQETQYF

cdr3_length: 15
d_call: TRBD2
j_call: TRBJ2-1
v_call: TRBV18
clone_size: .
cdr3_nt: TGTGCCAGCTCACCGGGACTAGCGGATCGTAATGAGCAGTTCTTC
cdr3_aa: CASSPGLADRNEQFF

cdr3_length: 15
d_call: TRBD1
j_call: TRBJ2-1
v_call: TRBV27
clone_size: once
cdr3_nt: TGTGCCAGCAGGCTAGACAGGGACTCCTACAATGAGCAGTTCTTC
cdr3_aa: CASRLDRDSYNEQFF

cdr3_length: 16
d_call: TRBD1
j_call: TRBJ1-1
v_call: TRBV5-4
clone_size: .
cdr3_nt: TGTGCCAGCAGCTCACGGGACAGGGGCGATGGGACTGAAGCTTTCTTT
cdr3_aa: CASSSRDRGDGTEAFF